This TCR beta chain was recovered during a study of shared clonotypes between healthy human individuals. In the study overall: CD8 memory received one plate per donor, CD8 naive two, CD4 memory three and CD4 naive three. Study findings and constraints: A handful of donors showed sharing of roughly 5% of naive CD4 clonotypes.

The naive CD8 subset, CD45RO-negative cells positively selected for CCR7, excluded terminally differentiated effector memory CD45RA+ cells. Remarks on this clone: Its antigen is not known.

There are 13 residues in the CDR3. Trimming shortened V by 4 bases and J by 2 bases, and 12 bases separated the two germline ends. CDR1 is SQVTM, CDR2 ANQGSEA, per germline. Profiling relied on immunoSEQ multiplex PCR, and the TCRdb table lists in-frame clones only, not all of them. The sample lists about 1,800,000 clones, around 96% occurring once. This receptor was taken from a man aged 18 to 29 in good health. J is TRBJ2-7 and V is TRBV29-1; no clear D. The specimen was naive CD8+ T cells sorted from blood. The CDR3, as DNA: TGCAGCGTTGGGCGAACATCACCCTACGAGCAGTACTTC. Translating gives CSVGRTSPYEQYF.